Given below is one T cell receptor (beta chain) in context. Repertoires were generated with immunoSEQ multiplex PCR, while TCRdb's copy carries only in-frame clones and drops some. The data contain 7,000 or so clones, roughly four fifths of them singletons. CDR1 is MNHEY, CDR2 SMNVEV, per germline (reference sequence). The CDR3 sequence is 15 residues long. Trimming stripped 4 bases from V and 1 base from J, with 8 bases between. The data belong to a study of T cells and copy number aberrations in small-cell lung cancer. The sample consisted of normal tissue next to the tumor. V and J are TRBV27 and TRBJ2-6, with a weak D call TRBD1 (6 bases). The source of this sequence is a woman aged 70 to 79 with small cell lung cancer. Some clones in this sample may be carry-over from other donors' samples. CDR3 region: CASSSRGSGANVLTF. In nucleotides, the CDR3 is TGTGCCAGCAGTTCCAGGGGTTCTGGGGCCAACGTCCTGACTTTC.